Sequencing of this T cell receptor (beta chain) was carried out in a study of identical twins. In TCRdb, the 5' RACE reads were re-called with MiXCR into one record per CDR3 protein. The sample shows 430,000 or so distinct CDR3 sequences, roughly a quarter of them seen only once. This CDR3 is 14 amino acids long. Trimming cost V 3 bases and J 5 bases; bases outside gene matches: 8. From germline, CDR1 is SGHRS and CDR2 YFSETQ. This sample also appeared in a second study, on T cells expressing NK-cell markers. From that report: Seven sequenced donors out of eight were HCMV-seropositive, one seronegative.

V is TRBV5-1 and J is TRBJ2-7, with 7 bases identical to TRBD2. This sequence was found in a woman younger than 35 in good health. The sample taken for sequencing was CD4+ T cells sorted from blood. CDR3 sequence (DNA): TGCGCCAGCAGCTCCGGGGGGAGGGCCCACGAGCAGTACTTC. Translated: CASSSGGRAHEQYF.